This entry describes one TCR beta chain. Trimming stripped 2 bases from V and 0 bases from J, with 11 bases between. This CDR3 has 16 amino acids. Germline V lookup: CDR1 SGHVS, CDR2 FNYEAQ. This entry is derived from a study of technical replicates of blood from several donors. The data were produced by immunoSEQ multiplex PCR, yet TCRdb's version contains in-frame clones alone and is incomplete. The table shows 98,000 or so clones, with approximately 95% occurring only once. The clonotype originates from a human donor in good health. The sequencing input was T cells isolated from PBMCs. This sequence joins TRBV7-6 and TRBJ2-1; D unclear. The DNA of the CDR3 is TGTGCCAGCAGCTTAAATTCGGCTAGCTCCTACAATGAGCAGTTCTTC. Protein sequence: CASSLNSASSYNEQFF.